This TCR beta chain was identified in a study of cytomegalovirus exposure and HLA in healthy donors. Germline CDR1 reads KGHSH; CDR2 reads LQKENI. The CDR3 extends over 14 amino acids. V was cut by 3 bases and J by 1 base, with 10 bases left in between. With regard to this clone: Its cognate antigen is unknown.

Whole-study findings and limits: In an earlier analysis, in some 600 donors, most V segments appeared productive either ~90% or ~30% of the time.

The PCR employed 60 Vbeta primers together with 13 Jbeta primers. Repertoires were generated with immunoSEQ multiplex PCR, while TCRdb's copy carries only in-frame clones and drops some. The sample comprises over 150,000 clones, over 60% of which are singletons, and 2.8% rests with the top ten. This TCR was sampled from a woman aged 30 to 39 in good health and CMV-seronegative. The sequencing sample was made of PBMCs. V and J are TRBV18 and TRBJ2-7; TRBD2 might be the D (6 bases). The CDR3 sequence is CASSPGLRSYEQYF. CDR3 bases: TGTGCCAGCTCACCGGGACTCAGGTCCTACGAGCAGTACTTC.